The 30 T cell receptor beta chains below all came from one sample that was sequenced in a study of T-cell reconstitution after alpha-beta-depleted transplantation in children (dated by TCRdb to the mid-2010s). Read against the paper, the sample's treatment or condition label means: allogeneic hematopoietic cell transplantation with graft depleted of TCRalphabeta T cells and CD19 B cells. Library construction relied on PCR. Sequencing relied on an Illumina HiSeq 2500. To normalize quantification of the TCRbeta repertoire, the TCR libraries were built with molecular barcoding that relied on unique molecular identifiers. TCRdb reanalyzed the raw reads on its own, using fastp at Q25 for trimming and MiXCR for clone calling, and kept in-frame beta chains. CDR3 protein duplicates are merged, each entry listing the most common genes and DNA. The sample table records under 750,000 distinct CDR3 sequences; 20% to 25% of these occur just once. About 14% of the sample lies in the top ten.

The specimen comprised PBMCs, mostly from graft donor cells, sampled 360 days after TCRalphabeta/CD19-depleted stem cell transplant. All receptors derive from a boy under two years old who had a stem cell transplant for acute myeloid leukemia, so the T cells may come from the graft donor.

This clonotype occurred many times. The chain combines TRBV7-9 with TRBJ2-4, with D maybe TRBD2 (6 bases). Trimming removed 0 bases from V and 1 base from J, with 7 bases in between. In germline, CDR1 is SEHNR, CDR2 FQNEAQ (reference sequence). The CDR3 contains 15 residues. CDR3 in amino acids: CASSLAGSAKNIQYF. In nucleotides, the CDR3 is TGTGCCAGCAGCTTAGCCGGGAGCGCCAAAAACATTCAGTACTTC. The full variable domain, completed using reference TRBV7-9 and TRBJ2-4, is DTGVSQNPRHKITKRGQNVTFRCDPISEHNRLYWYRQTLGQGPEFLTYFQNEAQLEKSRLLSDRFSAERPKGSFSTLEIQRTEQGDSAMYLCASSLAGSAKNIQYFGAGTRLSVL.

This clonotype came up a few times. The V gene is TRBV29-1, the J gene TRBJ1-2; the match to TRBD1 covers 9 bases. This CDR3 comprises 14 residues. V shed 6 bases, J shed 2 bases, and the junction held 7 bases outside the gene matches. Germline assignment: CDR1 SQVTM and CDR2 ANQGSEA. The CDR3, as DNA: TGCAGCGTAATAGGGACAGGGAGGAACTATGGCTACACCTTC. It is translated as CSVIGTGRNYGYTF.

This clonotype was counted a few times. The V and J genes are TRBV11-1 and TRBJ2-5, with D possibly being TRBD1 (6 bases). The V end lost 3 bases, the J end lost 3 bases, and 26 bases lay between the germline ends. The germline gives CDR1 SGHAT, CDR2 FQDESV (reference sequence). This CDR3 region has 19 residues. This chain's CDR3 is CASSFRSNRDKVSKETQYF. CDR3 coding DNA: TGTGCCAGCAGCTTTCGGTCCAACCGGGACAAGGTTTCCAAAGAGACCCAGTACTTC.

This clonotype was detected ten times or more. This chain uses TRBV20-1 with TRBJ1-1; D possibly corresponds to TRBD1 (5 bases). The CDR3 is made up of 11 amino acids. V lost 6 bases, J lost 4 bases, and 9 bases lay in between. Germline CDR1 reads DFQATT; CDR2 reads SNEGSKA (reference sequence). In DNA form, the CDR3 reads TGCAGTGCGTCTCAGGGCACTGAAGCTTTCTTT. Its translation: CSASQGTEAFF.

This clonotype was recorded a few times. V is TRBV15 and J is TRBJ2-3; 7 bases align to TRBD2. The CDR3 is 14 amino acids. Per germline, CDR1 LNHNV and CDR2 YYDKDF (reference sequence). The V and J ends lost 8 bases and 3 bases, in that order; junction bases with no gene match: 8. The CDR3 spells CATAGVWGTDTQYF. CDR3 sequence (DNA): TGTGCCACCGCGGGGGTCTGGGGGACAGATACGCAGTATTTT.

The chain links TRBV20-1 to TRBJ1-1; 9 bases are a match to TRBD1. From germline, CDR1 is DFQATT and CDR2 SNEGSKA (reference sequence). V dropped 3 bases and J dropped 1; count of bases not matched to a gene: 6. The CDR3 sequence is 15 residues long. The CDR3 nucleotides are TGCAGTGCTAGGGCCCGGGACAGGGAGAACACTGAAGCTTTCTTT. Protein sequence: CSARARDRENTEAFF.

This clonotype has at least ten counts. This chain links TRBV5-1 with TRBJ2-5; D unclear. The germline V gene encodes CDR1 SGHRS and CDR2 YFSETQ. This CDR3 region has 13 residues. With 5 bases removed from V and 5 bases from J, the gap between germline ends came to 13 bases. CDR3 sequence (DNA): TGCGCCAGCAGACCACAGAAAGGGGAGACCCAGTACTTC. The encoded protein is CASRPQKGETQYF.

In this sample, this clonotype turned up a few times. This chain uses TRBV9 with TRBJ2-2, with D possibly TRBD1 on 5 matching bases. Germline V gene sequence: CDR1 SGDLS, CDR2 YYNGEE. This CDR3 comprises 15 residues. Trimming removed 0 bases from V and 2 bases from J, with 8 bases in between. CDR3 in amino acids: CASSVGGGNTGELFF. The CDR3 bases are TGTGCCAGCAGCGTAGGGGGCGGAAACACCGGGGAGCTGTTTTTT. The full variable domain, rest sourced from reference TRBV9 and TRBJ2-2, is DSGVTQTPKHLITATGQRVTLRCSPRSGDLSVYWYQQSLDQGLQFLIQYYNGEERAKGNILERFSAQQFPDLHSELNLSSLELGDSALYFCASSVGGGNTGELFFGEGSRLTVL.

The genes are TRBV12-3 or TRBV12-4 and TRBJ2-7, with D possibly matching TRBD1 (6 bases). This CDR3 spans 12 amino acids. Trimming cost V 4 bases and J 5 bases, with 9 bases left between them. CDR3 residues: CASSSKGDEQYF. The CDR3 nucleotides are TGTGCCAGCAGTTCGAAGGGGGACGAGCAGTACTTC.

The chain combines TRBV7-9 with TRBJ2-7; D is unresolved. Deletions cut 3 bases from V and 7 bases from J, with 10 bases between. CDR3 length: 12 amino acids. Germline V lookup: CDR1 SEHNR, CDR2 FQNEAQ (reference sequence). CDR3 protein: CASSFSSNEQYF. DNA of the CDR3: TGTGCCAGCAGCTTTTCCAGCAATGAGCAGTACTTC.

This clonotype was detected only a few times. The V and J genes are TRBV2 and TRBJ2-1; D possibly corresponds to TRBD2 (5 bases). This CDR3 region has 12 residues. Trimming shortened V by 2 bases and J by 10 bases, and 9 bases separated the two germline ends. From germline, CDR1 is SNHLY and CDR2 FYNNEI. The CDR3 bases are TGTGCCAGCAGTGAACTCTGGGAGGAGCAGTTCTTC. It encodes CASSELWEEQFF.

The chain recombines TRBV6-1 with TRBJ2-7, with a weak D call TRBD2 (5 bases). This CDR3 has 13 residues. Trimming pared 8 bases from V and 4 bases from J, leaving 15 bases between. Germline CDR1 and CDR2: MNHNS and SASEGT. CDR3 sequence (DNA): TGTGCCAGCGGACGCGGGCCGCTTTACGAGCAGTACGTC. It specifies CASGRGPLYEQYV.

This sequence joins TRBV7-2 and TRBJ2-1, with D unresolved. Germline V lookup: CDR1 SGHTA, CDR2 FQGNSA. The CDR3 is made up of 14 amino acids. Deletions cut 2 bases from V and 8 bases from J, with 13 bases between. CDR3 region: CASSLSMGRDEQFF. In nucleotides, the CDR3 is TGTGCCAGCAGCTTAAGTATGGGTAGGGATGAGCAGTTCTTC.

The rearrangement uses TRBV20-1 and TRBJ2-1, with 7 bases matching TRBD1. This CDR3 has 15 amino acids. With 0 bases clipped from V and 7 bases from J, the junction kept 9 bases outside the gene matches. CDR1 and CDR2 (germline): DFQATT, SNEGSKA (reference sequence). The CDR3 protein is CSARDPQGNRNEQFF. CDR3 DNA sequence: TGCAGTGCTAGAGATCCACAGGGGAATAGGAATGAGCAGTTCTTC.

The chain employs TRBV7-8 and TRBJ2-7; TRBD1 matches 7 bases. The V gene end was trimmed by 1 base and the J gene end by 0 bases; junction bases not matched to a gene: 6. CDR1 is SGHVS, CDR2 FQNEAQ, per germline. The CDR3 contains 16 residues. CDR3 sequence reads: CASSLVGQASSYEQYF. The CDR3 DNA reads TGTGCCAGCAGCTTAGTAGGACAGGCGAGCTCCTACGAGCAGTACTTC.

The chain joins TRBV6-5 to TRBJ2-5; D gene ambiguous. Deletions cut 9 bases from V and 7 bases from J, with 15 bases between. CDR1 MNHEY and CDR2 SVGAGI come from the germline V gene. The CDR3 is made up of 12 amino acids. The CDR3 reads CASGPQDGTQYF. In DNA form, the CDR3 reads TGTGCCAGTGGTCCTCAGGACGGGACCCAGTACTTC.

This clonotype was seen repeatedly, ten times or more. The gene calls are TRBV20-1 and TRBJ1-5; weak D call: TRBD1 (5 bases). Deletions cut 4 bases from V and 5 bases from J, with 9 bases between. Germline values: CDR1 DFQATT, CDR2 SNEGSKA (reference sequence). CDR3 length: 12 amino acids. In DNA, the CDR3 is TGCAGTGCTATTGGGGGAGATCAGCCCCAGCATTTT. Protein product: CSAIGGDQPQHF.

This clonotype was seen more than once but under ten times. The rearrangement joins TRBV7-9 to TRBJ2-1; 8 positions match TRBD2. The CDR3 runs 16 residues. CDR1 and CDR2 from the germline V gene are SEHNR and FQNEAQ (reference sequence). J was trimmed by 9 bases and V by 5 bases; bases with no gene match: 15. CDR3 protein: CASSRLSDLAGGEQFF. The CDR3 DNA reads TGTGCCAGCAGCCGCCTATCCGACTTGGCGGGGGGTGAGCAGTTCTTC.

The V and J genes are TRBV10-3 and TRBJ1-5; D unresolved. The germline gives CDR1 ENHRY, CDR2 SYGVKD. The V end was cut by 4 bases, the J end by 6 bases, with 10 bases between. The CDR3 has 13 residues. In DNA, the CDR3 is TGTGCCATCAGTGGGGGAAGTGGTCAGCCCCAGCATTTT. It is translated as CAISGGSGQPQHF.

A few counts support this clonotype. This may arise from a read error, as a much more abundant clone is one base away. The rearrangement joins TRBV6-5 to TRBJ2-1; no reliable D call. The germline gives CDR1 MNHEY, CDR2 SVGAGI. Deletions cut 0 bases from V and 0 bases from J, with 6 bases between. This CDR3 is 15 amino acids long. The CDR3 protein is CASSYSYSSYNEQFF. The CDR3 bases are TGTGCCAGCAGTTACTCGTACAGCTCCTACAATGAGCAGTTCTTC.

This chain joins TRBV4-3 and TRBJ2-7; possibly TRBD1 for D (6 bases). From germline, CDR1 is LGHNA and CDR2 YSLEER. The CDR3 totals 15 residues. Trimming removed 0 bases from V and 3 bases from J, with 12 bases in between. CDR3 nucleotide sequence: TGCGCCAGCAGCCAAGATCGAGGCAGGGGCTACGAGCAGTACTTC. This sequence encodes CASSQDRGRGYEQYF.

This clonotype has just a few counts. The chain uses TRBV12-3 or TRBV12-4 and TRBJ2-7, with D possibly being TRBD2 (6 bases). The CDR3 loop spans 14 amino acids. Trimming took 6 bases from V and 6 from J, leaving 18 bases between them. CDR3 DNA: TGTGCCAGCAGCACACGGGACTCCATTCGCGAGCAGTACTTC. It codes for CASSTRDSIREQYF.

The chain couples TRBV2 to TRBJ1-4, with D maybe TRBD1 (5 bases). Deletions cut 10 bases from V and 3 bases from J, with 15 bases between. Germline values: CDR1 SNHLY, CDR2 FYNNEI. The CDR3 has 14 amino acids. CDR3 loop: CAISTGRSNEKLFF. CDR3 nucleotide sequence: TGTGCCATATCAACAGGAAGATCTAATGAAAAACTGTTTTTT.

There are a few counts of this clonotype. The rearrangement links TRBV29-1 to TRBJ1-1; D unresolved. The ends were cut back, 6 bases at V and 1 base at J, with 12 bases in the middle. CDR1 and CDR2 from the germline V gene are SQVTM and ANQGSEA. The CDR3 length is 13 residues. The CDR3 DNA is TGCAGCGTGAGCGGATTCCCGAACACTGAAGCTTTCTTT. The encoded protein is CSVSGFPNTEAFF. The complete variable domain, with remaining parts taken from reference TRBV29-1 and TRBJ1-1, reads SAVISQKPSRDICQRGTSLTIQCQVDSQVTMMFWYRQQPGQSLTLIATANQGSEATYESGFVIDKFPISRPNLTFSTLTVSNMSPEDSSIYLCSVSGFPNTEAFFGQGTRLTVV.

V gene TRBV20-1 combines with J gene TRBJ2-3; D is perhaps TRBD1 (5 bases). The CDR3 contains 14 residues. In germline, CDR1 is DFQATT, CDR2 SNEGSKA (reference sequence). The germline V and J ends were trimmed by 5 bases and 5 bases, with 17 bases remaining between them. CDR3 residues: CSAYSKGDGDTQYF. CDR3 nucleotide sequence: TGCAGTGCTTATTCGAAAGGGGATGGAGATACGCAGTATTTT.

The chain recombines TRBV12-3 or TRBV12-4 with TRBJ1-5; D gene uncertain. V was clipped by 5 bases and J by 2 bases, with 10 bases between them. The CDR3 is 14 residues long. CDR3 amino acids: CASSGNSGNQPQHF. As DNA, the CDR3 is TGTGCCAGCAGTGGGAACAGCGGCAATCAGCCCCAGCATTTT.

This clonotype was picked up many times. The chain's CDR3 is CSVSLAGGWYEQYF. The DNA of the CDR3 is TGCAGCGTTTCCTTAGCGGGGGGATGGTACGAGCAGTACTTC. V and J are TRBV29-1 and TRBJ2-7, with 10 bases fitting TRBD2. This CDR3 has 14 amino acids. V gave up 5 bases and J gave up 4 bases; unmatched junction bases: 8. Germline V lookup: CDR1 SQVTM, CDR2 ANQGSEA.

The V call is TRBV4-1, the J call TRBJ1-2, with D perhaps matching TRBD1 (5 bases). The CDR3 consists of 13 residues. V lost 4 bases to trimming and J lost 4 bases, with 10 bases between them. Germline V CDR1 and CDR2: MGHRA, YSYEKL. The chain's CDR3 is CASSLRGLYGYTF. The DNA of the CDR3 is TGCGCCAGCAGCCTGCGGGGCCTCTATGGCTACACCTTC.

This chain connects TRBV24-1 to TRBJ2-3; D gene unclear. Trimming took off 1 base at V and 4 bases at J, with 14 bases between the two ends. CDR1 is KGHDR, CDR2 SFDVKD, per germline. CDR3 length equals 16 residues. The CDR3 nucleotides are TGTGCCACCAGTGATTTTGGGCACTCGTGGCCAGATACGCAGTATTTT. Its protein product is CATSDFGHSWPDTQYF.

The table lists this clonotype with many counts. The V gene is TRBV20-1, the J gene TRBJ2-7; D perhaps matches TRBD2 (6 bases). The CDR3 sequence is 15 residues long. In germline, CDR1 is DFQATT, CDR2 SNEGSKA (reference sequence). With 2 bases removed from V and 1 base from J, the gap between germline ends came to 15 bases. The CDR3 sequence is CSARRYGGNSYEQYV. The CDR3 DNA reads as TGCAGTGCTAGAAGGTATGGAGGGAATTCCTACGAGCAGTACGTC.